The source of this TCR beta chain is a study of blood T cell repertoires in COVID-19 (dated by TCRdb to 2020 to 2021). Background on the whole study: Samples covering the acute and convalescent phases of COVID-19 were provided by collaborators in the United States, Italy and Spain. The prospective study material was composed of cDNA or gDNA derived from T cells, B-cell-depleted T cells, or PBMCs. Deeply sampled blood TCRbeta repertoires from subjects exposed to, actively infected with, or recovered from COVID-19 were included in the dataset. The repertoires were made available in a free public database intended to serve as a resource for research on the immune response to SARS-CoV-2. The samples were drawn from the first 160 participants of the ongoing ImmuneRACE study and from 1,254 subjects provided by 6 global collaborators. A de-identified subject ID, COVID-19 status, age in years and sex were almost always included in the sample metadata. HLA class I and class II types, where available, came from metadata supplied by the sample provider rather than from assay-based typing.

General study outcomes and caveats: The amount of clinical and demographic metadata varied by source and participant and was provided uncurated.

Collaborating institutions collected whole blood in K2EDTA tubes following their own protocols. Collaborator samples were shipped for TCRbeta analysis as frozen whole blood, isolated PBMCs, or DNA extracted from either sample type. The immunoSEQ Assay, a bias-controlled multiplex PCR, was used to amplify TCRbeta CDR3 regions from genomic DNA. The original methods were these. The number of nucleated cells in each sample was estimated from the amplification of reference gene primers within the assay. Sequence reads were collapsed and filtered to measure the absolute abundance of every unique TCRbeta CDR3 rearrangement. Productive Simpson clonality was computed per sample as the square root of Simpson's diversity index over productive rearrangements. The source is immuneACCESS, and TCRdb retained only in-frame sequences with V and J called. Part of the clones is not carried over; for the studies checked, unresolved V genes explain less than half of this, and the remainder is unexplained. Clone size and the V and J calls come from that table; the DNA yielded D and trimming. In all, the sample holds around 20,000 clones, and about 82% of those were seen once. Around 67% of the sample is taken by the ten largest.

With respect to this clone: No antigen is known for it. Base qualities are missing; no much larger clone stands one base away.

Reading the germline V gene gives CDR1 KGHSH and CDR2 LQKENI. Relative to germline, V is 2 bases shorter and J is 0 bases shorter, with 17 bases between their ends. Inclusive of the bounding cysteine and phenylalanine, the CDR3 is 19 residues long. Only the CDR3 part of the read is kept: 57 bases, read in frame from the first base. The specimen was peripheral blood. Recombination linked TRBV18 to TRBJ1-6; possibly the D gene is TRBD1, per 6 matching bases. The sequence came from a man older than 75 with acute or convalescent COVID-19. The CDR3: CASSPYHQGQSSYNSPLHF. The base sequence is TGTGCCAGCTCACCATACCACCAGGGGCAGAGCTCCTATAATTCACCCCTCCACTTT. The variable domain in full, with residues beyond the CDR3 obtained from the reference TRBV18 and TRBJ1-6 genes, is NAGVMQNPRHLVRRRGQEARLRCSPMKGHSHVYWYRQLPEEGLKFMVYLQKENIIDESGMPKERFSAEFPKEGPSILRIQQVVRGDSAAYFCASSPYHQGQSSYNSPLHFGNGTRLTVT.